A single T cell receptor (beta chain) is shown here with its context. This entry comes from a study of blood T cell repertoires in COVID-19. Study context: Acute and convalescent COVID-19 samples came from the United States, Italy and Spain. Sample material is recorded as cDNA or gDNA derived from T cells, B-cell-depleted T cells, or PBMCs.

Per the study methods: Reference gene primer amplification yielded estimated nucleated cell counts. Data came from immunoSEQ multiplex PCR; TCRdb stores just in-frame clones and leaves some out. V and J calls and clone size come straight from that table; D and trimming were deduced from the DNA. The sample yields about 210,000 clones, around 82% seen once. This CDR3 has 14 residues. V was clipped by 0 bases and J by 6 bases, with 9 bases between them. The germline V gene encodes CDR1 LGHDT and CDR2 YNNKEL (reference sequence). The receptor's source is a human donor in a cohort sampled during active COVID-19. The specimen sequenced was peripheral blood. V is TRBV3-1 (or the pseudogene TRBV3-2) and J is TRBJ1-3, with TRBD1 as a possible D gene (5 bases). CDR3 nucleotide sequence: TGTGCCAGCAGCCAAGACCGGACATTAAACACCATATATTTT. This translates into CASSQDRTLNTIYF.